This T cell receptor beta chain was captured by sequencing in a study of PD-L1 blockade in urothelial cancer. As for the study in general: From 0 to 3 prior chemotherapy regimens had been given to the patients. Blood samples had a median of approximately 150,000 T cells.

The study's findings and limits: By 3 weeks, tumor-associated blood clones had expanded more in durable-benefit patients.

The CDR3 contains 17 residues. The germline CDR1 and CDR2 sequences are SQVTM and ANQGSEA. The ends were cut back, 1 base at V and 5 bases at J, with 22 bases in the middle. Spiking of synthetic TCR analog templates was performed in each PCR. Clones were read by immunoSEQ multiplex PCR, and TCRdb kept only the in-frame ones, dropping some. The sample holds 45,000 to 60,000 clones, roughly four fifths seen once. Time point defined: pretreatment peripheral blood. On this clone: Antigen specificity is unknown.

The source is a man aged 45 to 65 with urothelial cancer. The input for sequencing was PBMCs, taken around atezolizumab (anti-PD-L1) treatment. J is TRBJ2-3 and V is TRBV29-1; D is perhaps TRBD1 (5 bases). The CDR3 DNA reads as TGCAGCGTTGAAGGGTTAGTGGCTACTCTGCAGGGAGATACGCAGTATTTT. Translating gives CSVEGLVATLQGDTQYF.